These T cell receptor beta chains were read from a single sample in a study of early T cells in non-severe SARS-CoV-2 infection. A single record per CDR3 protein comes from TCRdb applying MiXCR to the 5' RACE reads. The data hold some 50,000 distinct CDR3 sequences, with 9% to 9.5% observed a single time. The sequencing sample was made of whole blood. The receptors originated from an adult who was a healthcare worker with PCR-confirmed SARS-CoV-2 infection or an uninfected control (not recorded which). Both conserved end residues are part of each CDR3.

J gene: TRBJ1-2
V gene: TRBV7-9
CDR3 protein: CASSPAQLNYGYTF

J gene: TRBJ2-2
V gene: TRBV29-1
CDR3 protein: CSVRTSGGTGELFF

J gene: TRBJ2-5
V gene: TRBV29-1
CDR3 protein: CSVVGLGQETQYF

J gene: TRBJ2-2
V gene: TRBV7-3
CDR3 protein: CASSFSGTGELFF

J gene: TRBJ2-1
V gene: TRBV11-2
CDR3 protein: CASSLGDIDPYNEQFF

J gene: TRBJ2-3
V gene: TRBV24-1
CDR3 protein: CATSDYRGLTDTQYF

J gene: TRBJ2-5
V gene: TRBV7-2
CDR3 protein: CASRYDGETQYF

J gene: TRBJ2-7
V gene: TRBV12-3/TRBV12-4
CDR3 protein: CASSLKGYEQYF

J gene: TRBJ2-1
V gene: TRBV9
CDR3 protein: CASSVDGTGYNEQFF

J gene: TRBJ2-7
V gene: TRBV6-2/TRBV6-3
CDR3 protein: CASRLQGAREQYF

J gene: TRBJ1-2
V gene: TRBV7-9
CDR3 protein: CASSQVTRSYGYTF

J gene: TRBJ1-6
V gene: TRBV7-9
CDR3 protein: CASSLDAGPLHF

J gene: TRBJ2-6
V gene: TRBV27
CDR3 protein: CASSTYSRDRGSGANVLTF

J gene: TRBJ2-3
V gene: TRBV13
CDR3 protein: CASSTRGLQDTQYF

J gene: TRBJ1-1
V gene: TRBV11-2
CDR3 protein: CASSTRQNTEAFF

J gene: TRBJ2-3
V gene: TRBV5-1
CDR3 protein: CASSTGSGRTDTQYF

J gene: TRBJ2-3
V gene: TRBV7-2
CDR3 protein: CASSLVGGLADTQYF

J gene: TRBJ1-2
V gene: TRBV7-2
CDR3 protein: CASSLGGPDYGYTF

J gene: TRBJ2-1
V gene: TRBV13
CDR3 protein: CASSSRGDYHYNEQFF

J gene: TRBJ2-5
V gene: TRBV7-9
CDR3 protein: CASRPPVPETQYF

J gene: TRBJ2-7
V gene: TRBV6-2/TRBV6-3
CDR3 protein: CASSYTGPYEQYF

J gene: TRBJ1-2
V gene: TRBV2
CDR3 protein: CASREGLDSLYGYTF

J gene: TRBJ2-3
V gene: TRBV7-9
CDR3 protein: CASSLVLAGATDTQYF

J gene: TRBJ2-5
V gene: TRBV2
CDR3 protein: CASRGSGGTQETQYF

J gene: TRBJ1-5
V gene: TRBV5-1
CDR3 protein: CASSEQGAGNQPQHF

J gene: TRBJ2-7
V gene: TRBV12-3/TRBV12-4
CDR3 protein: CASSRVLGEQYF

J gene: TRBJ1-2
V gene: TRBV19
CDR3 protein: CASSIDRSTGYTF

J gene: TRBJ2-4
V gene: TRBV5-7
CDR3 protein: CASSPSRDGLAKNIQYF

J gene: TRBJ2-3
V gene: TRBV6-5
CDR3 protein: CASRGQGFTDTQYF

J gene: TRBJ2-3
V gene: TRBV20-1
CDR3 protein: CSARERLAGGSTDTQYF

J gene: TRBJ2-4
V gene: TRBV7-2
CDR3 protein: CASSLARERDIQYF

J gene: TRBJ2-2
V gene: TRBV9
CDR3 protein: CASSVGGLGELFF

J gene: TRBJ1-1
V gene: TRBV5-6
CDR3 protein: CASSSSLIGLITEAFF

J gene: TRBJ2-3
V gene: TRBV5-5
CDR3 protein: CASSLMAPGTDTQYF

J gene: TRBJ2-7
V gene: TRBV3-1
CDR3 protein: CASSRSQGGYIEQYF

J gene: TRBJ2-3
V gene: TRBV6-1
CDR3 protein: CASSEIRGQGPDTQYF

J gene: TRBJ2-1
V gene: TRBV7-3
CDR3 protein: CASSFGGQATNEQFF

J gene: TRBJ2-5
V gene: TRBV29-1
CDR3 protein: CSAGQPQGTQYF